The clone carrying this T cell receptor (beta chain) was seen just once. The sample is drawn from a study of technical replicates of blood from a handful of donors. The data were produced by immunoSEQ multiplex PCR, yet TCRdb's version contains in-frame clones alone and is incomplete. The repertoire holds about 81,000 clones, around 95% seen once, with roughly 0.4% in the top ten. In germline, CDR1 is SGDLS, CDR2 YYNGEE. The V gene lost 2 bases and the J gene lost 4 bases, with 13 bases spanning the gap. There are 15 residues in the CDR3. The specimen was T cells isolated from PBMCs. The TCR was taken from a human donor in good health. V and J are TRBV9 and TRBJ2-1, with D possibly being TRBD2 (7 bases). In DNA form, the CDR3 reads TGTGCCAGCAGCGTTCAAGGGGGGGGATACAATGAGCAGTTCTTC. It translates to CASSVQGGGYNEQFF.